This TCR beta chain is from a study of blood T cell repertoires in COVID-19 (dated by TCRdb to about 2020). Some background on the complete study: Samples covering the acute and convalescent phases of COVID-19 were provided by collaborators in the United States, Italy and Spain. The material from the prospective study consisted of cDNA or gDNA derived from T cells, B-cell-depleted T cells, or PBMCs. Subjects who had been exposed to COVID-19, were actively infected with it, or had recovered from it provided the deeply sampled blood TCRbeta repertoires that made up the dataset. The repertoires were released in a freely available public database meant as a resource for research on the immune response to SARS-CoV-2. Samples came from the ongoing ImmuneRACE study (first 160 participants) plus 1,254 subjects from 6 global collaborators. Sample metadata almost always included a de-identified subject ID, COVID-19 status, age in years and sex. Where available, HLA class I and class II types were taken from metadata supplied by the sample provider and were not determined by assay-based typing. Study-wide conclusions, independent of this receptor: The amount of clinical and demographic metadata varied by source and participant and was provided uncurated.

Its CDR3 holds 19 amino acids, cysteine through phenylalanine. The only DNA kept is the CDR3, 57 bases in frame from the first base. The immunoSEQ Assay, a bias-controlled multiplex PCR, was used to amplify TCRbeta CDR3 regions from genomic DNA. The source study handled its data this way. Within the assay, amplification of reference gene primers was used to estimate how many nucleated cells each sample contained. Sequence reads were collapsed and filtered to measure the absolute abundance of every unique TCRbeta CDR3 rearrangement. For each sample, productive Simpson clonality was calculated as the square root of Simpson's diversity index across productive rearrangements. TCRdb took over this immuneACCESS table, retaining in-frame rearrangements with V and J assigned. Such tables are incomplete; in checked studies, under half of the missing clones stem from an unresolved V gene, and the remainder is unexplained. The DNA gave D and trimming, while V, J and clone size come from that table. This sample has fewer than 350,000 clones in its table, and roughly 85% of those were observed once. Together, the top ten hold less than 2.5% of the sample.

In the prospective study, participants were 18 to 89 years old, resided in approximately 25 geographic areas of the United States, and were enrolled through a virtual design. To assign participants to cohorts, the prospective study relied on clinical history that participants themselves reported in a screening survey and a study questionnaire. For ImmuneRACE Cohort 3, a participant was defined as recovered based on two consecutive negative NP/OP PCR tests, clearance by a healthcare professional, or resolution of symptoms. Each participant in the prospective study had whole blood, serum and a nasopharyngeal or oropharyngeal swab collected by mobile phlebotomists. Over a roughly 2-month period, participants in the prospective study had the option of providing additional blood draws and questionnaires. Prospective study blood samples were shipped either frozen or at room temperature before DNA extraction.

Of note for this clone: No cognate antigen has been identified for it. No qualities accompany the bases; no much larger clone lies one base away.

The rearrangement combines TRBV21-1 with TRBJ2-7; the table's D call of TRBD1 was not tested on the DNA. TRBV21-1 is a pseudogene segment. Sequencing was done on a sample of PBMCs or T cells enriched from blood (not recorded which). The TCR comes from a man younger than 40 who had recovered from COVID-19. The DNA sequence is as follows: TGTGCCAGCAGCAAAGCGCTTATCCACGGCCGACAACACTCCTACGAGCAGTACTTC. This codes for CASSKALIHGRQHSYEQYF.